Following are 24 T cell receptor beta chains from one sample sequenced in a study of shared clonotypes between healthy human individuals (TCRdb year 2020). The library came from the immunoSEQ multiplex PCR assay. TCRdb re-hosts the immuneACCESS table, in-frame sequences only. Its copies lack some clones; in the studies checked, an unresolved V gene accounts for under half of them, and the cause for the rest is not known. The sample table records 1.5 million to 2.5 million clones; about 94% of these occur just once. Of the sample, roughly 1.2% is held by the ten largest clones. CD8 naive samples were obtained by positive selection for CCR7 among CD45RO-negative cells, yielding a CD45RA+CCR7+ population from which TemRA cells were excluded. Material: naive CD8+ T cells sorted from blood. Sample cell subset or site, as interpreted from the label and publication: CD45RA+CCR7+. The origin of the receptors is a man younger than 35 in good health.

A word on this clone: A read error is the likely source, as a far larger clone sits one nucleotide away. This chain links TRBV6-6 with TRBJ1-5; D gene uncertain. The germline V and J ends were trimmed by 6 bases and 4 bases, with 7 bases remaining between them. This CDR3 region has 12 residues. Germline V gene sequence: CDR1 MNHNY, CDR2 SVGAGI (reference sequence). The CDR3 DNA follows: TGTGCCAGCAGCGACGGGAATCAGCCCCAGCATTTT. This gives the protein CASSDGNQPQHF.

As concerns this clone: The identical CDR3 is also encoded by other nucleotide sequences in the sample. The chain has TRBV28 and TRBJ1-5, with TRBD1 matching 7 bases. Germline-derived CDR1 and CDR2 are MDHEN and SYDVKM. The CDR3 is made up of 15 amino acids. J was trimmed by 4 bases and V by 3 bases; bases with no gene match: 6. For the CDR3, the DNA is TGTGCCAGCAGTTTCGACAGGGAGGGGAATCAGCCCCAGCATTTT. Amino acids: CASSFDREGNQPQHF.

The chain carries TRBV6-5 and TRBJ2-1; D is undetermined. This CDR3 spans 13 amino acids. CDR1 and CDR2 from the germline V gene are MNHEY and SVGAGI. The ends were cut back, 6 bases at V and 15 bases at J, with 21 bases in the middle. In DNA form, the CDR3 reads TGTGCCAGCAGCCCAGTCACTGGGTCAGTATCGTTCTTC. Encoded protein: CASSPVTGSVSFF.

The chain employs TRBV5-1 and TRBJ2-7; 7 bases agree with TRBD1. Trimming cost V 5 bases and J 3 bases; bases outside gene matches: 5. The CDR3 consists of 13 residues. CDR1 and CDR2 from the germline V gene are SGHRS and YFSETQ. DNA of the CDR3: TGCGCCAGCAGGGAAGGGGGCAGCTACGAGCAGTACTTC. Its protein product is CASREGGSYEQYF.

The rearrangement uses TRBV19 and TRBJ2-7; 7 bases are a match to TRBD1. With 8 bases clipped from V and 6 bases from J, the junction kept 7 bases outside the gene matches. The CDR3 has 12 amino acids. Per germline, CDR1 LNHDA and CDR2 SQIVND (reference sequence). The CDR3 sequence is CASGDSHLEQYF. The CDR3 region has the DNA TGTGCCAGTGGGGACAGCCATCTCGAGCAGTACTTC.

The chain couples TRBV7-9 to TRBJ1-1, with D unresolved. With 0 bases removed from V and 5 bases from J, the gap between germline ends came to 7 bases. Germline CDR1 reads SEHNR; CDR2 reads FQNEAQ (reference sequence). The CDR3 runs to 13 residues. In DNA, the CDR3 is TGTGCCAGCAGCTTAGCAGGGCAGACTGAAGCTTTCTTT. Its translation: CASSLAGQTEAFF.

The chain's CDR3 is CASSLAQGASNEQFF. The CDR3 DNA reads TGTGCCAGCAGCTTAGCACAGGGGGCAAGCAATGAGCAGTTCTTC. This rearrangement joins TRBV7-9 to TRBJ2-1; 9 nucleotides align to TRBD1. Unmatched junction bases numbered 3, after V lost 0 bases and J lost 6 bases. The CDR3 has 15 residues. Germline loops: CDR1 SEHNR, CDR2 FQNEAQ (reference sequence).

This clone was seen a handful of times. The rearrangement uses TRBV11-2 and TRBJ1-2; D not resolved. The CDR3 is 15 amino acids. The V gene's germline CDR1 is SGHAT and CDR2 FQNNGV. V was shortened by 5 bases and J by 4 bases, with 17 bases between the two germline ends. CDR3 sequence: CASSPSGYPLYGYTF. CDR3 in DNA: TGTGCCAGCAGCCCTAGTGGTTATCCCCTCTATGGCTACACCTTC.

The chain is built from TRBV28 and TRBJ2-2, with D maybe TRBD1 (6 bases). The CDR3 length is 14 residues. The germline V gene has CDR1 MDHEN and CDR2 SYDVKM. Deletions cut 7 bases from V and 3 bases from J, with 12 bases between. In DNA form, the CDR3 reads TGTGCCAGCAAGGCAGGGGCCTACACCGGGGAGCTGTTTTTT. Amino acids: CASKAGAYTGELFF.

The chain links TRBV4-3 to TRBJ2-7; TRBD1 agrees at 9 bases. The V gene end was trimmed by 3 bases and the J gene end by 5 bases; junction bases not matched to a gene: 5. The germline gives CDR1 LGHNA, CDR2 YSLEER. CDR3 length: 14 amino acids. In DNA, the CDR3 is TGCGCCAGCAGCCAGGGGACAGGGTCTCACGAGCAGTACTTC. Protein product: CASSQGTGSHEQYF.

The chain links TRBV28 to TRBJ1-5, with D maybe TRBD1 (6 bases). The CDR3 runs to 15 residues. V lost 3 bases to trimming and J lost 5 bases, with 14 bases between them. Germline CDR1 is MDHEN and CDR2 is SYDVKM. CDR3 protein: CASSLSGALYQPQHF. The CDR3 DNA sequence: TGTGCCAGCAGTTTGTCGGGGGCCTTATATCAGCCCCAGCATTTT. Using reference TRBV28 and TRBJ1-5 for the parts outside the CDR3, the full variable domain is DVKVTQSSRYLVKRTGEKVFLECVQDMDHENMFWYRQDPGLGLRLIYFSYDVKMKEKGDIPEGYSVSREKKERFSLILESASTNQTSMYLCASSLSGALYQPQHFGDGTRLSIL.

The rearrangement joins TRBV7-2 to TRBJ1-5, with D perhaps matching TRBD1 (6 bases). Trimming took off 5 bases at V and 2 bases at J, with 22 bases between the two ends. Germline V gene lookup returns CDR1 SGHTA and CDR2 FQGNSA. CDR3 size: 18 residues. CDR3 loop: CASSPPKGGAGGNQPQHF. CDR3 in DNA: TGTGCCAGCAGCCCCCCGAAGGGGGGCGCCGGGGGCAATCAGCCCCAGCATTTT.

V and J are TRBV30 and TRBJ1-5; the D is unclear. Germline lookup yields CDR1 GTSNPN and CDR2 SVGIG (reference sequence). V lost 0 bases and J lost 0, with 9 bases in between. The CDR3 length is 15 residues. In DNA form, the CDR3 reads TGTGCCTGGAGTGTTGGAGAAAATAGCAATCAGCCCCAGCATTTT. It encodes CAWSVGENSNQPQHF. The full variable domain, in which reference TRBV30 and TRBJ1-5 provide the parts outside the CDR3, is SQTIHQWPATLVQPVGSPLSLECTVEGTSNPNLYWYRQAAGRGLQLLFYSVGIGQISSEVPQNLSASRPQDRQFILSSKKLLLSDSGFYLCAWSVGENSNQPQHFGDGTRLSIL.

The chain couples TRBV6-1 to TRBJ2-3; no clear D gene. V was pared by 3 bases and J by 2 bases, with 6 bases between. The CDR3 length is 13 residues. Germline CDR1 reads MNHNS; CDR2 reads SASEGT. The DNA of the CDR3 is TGTGCCAGCAGTGAGTTTGCCACAGATACGCAGTATTTT. This encodes CASSEFATDTQYF.

The chain recombines TRBV23-1 with TRBJ1-1, with TRBD1 matching 8 bases. TRBV23-1 is placed among ORFs of uncertain function. The J segment lost 2 bases and the V segment lost 3 bases, leaving 14 bases of the junction unmatched. The CDR3 is 18 amino acids. CDR3 nucleotide sequence: TGCGCCAGCAGTCATAACCTTCCGACAGGGGAGGGAAACACTGAAGCTTTCTTT. The encoded protein is CASSHNLPTGEGNTEAFF.

This chain joins TRBV27 and TRBJ1-4; TRBD1 matches 7 bases. CDR1 MNHEY and CDR2 SMNVEV come from the germline V gene (reference sequence). The length of the CDR3 is 16 residues. J lost 8 bases, V lost 5 bases, and 14 bases had no gene match. CDR3 loop: CASSKPGTGVGEKLFF. The DNA of the CDR3 is TGTGCCAGCAGTAAACCAGGCACAGGGGTCGGGGAAAAACTGTTTTTT.

The chain carries TRBV19 and TRBJ1-5, with 7 bases identical to TRBD1. With 6 bases clipped from V and 0 bases from J, the junction kept 5 bases outside the gene matches. The CDR3 totals 15 residues. Germline lookup yields CDR1 LNHDA and CDR2 SQIVND (reference sequence). CDR3 sequence reads: CASSPRDSSNQPQHF. The CDR3 DNA sequence: TGTGCCAGTAGCCCTCGGGACAGTAGCAATCAGCCCCAGCATTTT.

The chain is built from TRBV28 and TRBJ1-2, with 7 bases lining up with TRBD1. The CDR3 runs to 15 residues. CDR1 and CDR2 (germline): MDHEN, SYDVKM. The trim removed 8 bases at V and 10 bases at J, leaving 19 bases unmatched. CDR3 DNA sequence: TGTGCCAGCCTACCCGGAGGTCGGGACAGCGAGGCCTACACCTTC. As protein: CASLPGGRDSEAYTF.

The chain recombines TRBV5-4 with TRBJ1-6; D not certain. Germline V gives CDR1 SGHNT, CDR2 YYREEE (reference sequence). This CDR3 contains 13 residues. The germline V and J ends were trimmed by 4 bases and 10 bases, with 12 bases remaining between them. DNA of the CDR3: TGTGCCAGCAGCCCCGGGGATTCCTCACCCCTCCACTTT. This sequence encodes CASSPGDSSPLHF.

This sequence joins TRBV19 and TRBJ1-1; 7 bases fit TRBD1. This CDR3 has 14 amino acids. Germline loops: CDR1 LNHDA, CDR2 SQIVND (reference sequence). V lost 6 bases to trimming and J lost 4 bases; unmatched junction nucleotides: 8. CDR3 protein: CASRHIGGGTEAFF. CDR3 DNA sequence: TGTGCCAGTAGACATATAGGGGGCGGCACTGAAGCTTTCTTT.

The V and J genes are TRBV7-9 and TRBJ1-6, with no clear D. Germline V lookup: CDR1 SEHNR, CDR2 FQNEAQ (reference sequence). V lost 0 bases and J 1 base, leaving 10 bases between the germline ends. The CDR3 covers 17 residues. CDR3 DNA: TGTGCCAGCAGCTTAGCCGGGTTACAGTCCTATAATTCACCCCTCCACTTT. Translated: CASSLAGLQSYNSPLHF. Filled out from reference TRBV7-9 and TRBJ1-6, the complete variable domain reads DTGVSQNPRHKITKRGQNVTFRCDPISEHNRLYWYRQTLGQGPEFLTYFQNEAQLEKSRLLSDRFSAERPKGSFSTLEIQRTEQGDSAMYLCASSLAGLQSYNSPLHFGNGTRLTVT.

V usage is TRBV2 and J usage is TRBJ2-7; a weak D match, TRBD1 (6 bases). V lost 7 bases and J lost 0, with 16 bases in between. The CDR3 is 15 residues long. Germline CDR1 reads SNHLY; CDR2 reads FYNNEI. The CDR3 coding sequence is TGTGCCAGCATGGGGTGGCAGGGGAGCTCCTACGAGCAGTACTTC. Its translation is CASMGWQGSSYEQYF.

This clone was detected once. The chain carries TRBV11-2 and TRBJ2-7; 8 nucleotides align to TRBD1. Germline CDR1 reads SGHAT; CDR2 reads FQNNGV. The CDR3 has 13 residues. The junction had 4 bases not matched to a gene; V was cut back by 4 bases and J by 5 bases. Here the CDR3 reads CASSYDRGHEQYF. CDR3 DNA sequence: TGTGCCAGCAGCTACGACAGGGGACACGAGCAGTACTTC.

The chain joins TRBV7-9 to TRBJ2-2; 9 bases line up with TRBD1. Trimming at V came to 2 bases and at J to 1 base, leaving 5 bases not matched to a gene. Germline assignment: CDR1 SEHNR and CDR2 FQNEAQ (reference sequence). This CDR3 is 17 amino acids long. The CDR3 DNA sequence: TGTGCCAGCAGCTTAACCCCGGGACAGGGGAACACCGGGGAGCTGTTTTTT. This gives the protein CASSLTPGQGNTGELFF.